This TCR beta chain was documented in a study of patients and donors after allogeneic stem cell transplantation. CDR3 length: 15 amino acids. Germline V gene lookup returns CDR1 SGHDT and CDR2 YYEEEE. The V end lost 4 bases, the J end lost 3 bases, and 16 bases lay between the germline ends. TCRdb passed the RT-PCR reads through MiXCR, listing each CDR3 protein once. The repertoire includes about a million distinct CDR3 sequences, around 17% of them detected once, and around 6% sits in the top ten. Sample: blood, either unsorted or a sorted T cell fraction (not recorded which). This receptor was taken from a human donor who was either an allogeneic HSCT recipient or a stem cell or donor lymphocyte infusion donor (not recorded which). It is not recorded whose cells these are; they may come from a transplant donor. The rearrangement joins TRBV5-6 to TRBJ2-5; D not certain. The DNA of the CDR3 is TGTGCCAGCAGCCCAGGCCCCCGGGCAGAAGAGACCCAGTACTTC. Protein sequence: CASSPGPRAEETQYF.